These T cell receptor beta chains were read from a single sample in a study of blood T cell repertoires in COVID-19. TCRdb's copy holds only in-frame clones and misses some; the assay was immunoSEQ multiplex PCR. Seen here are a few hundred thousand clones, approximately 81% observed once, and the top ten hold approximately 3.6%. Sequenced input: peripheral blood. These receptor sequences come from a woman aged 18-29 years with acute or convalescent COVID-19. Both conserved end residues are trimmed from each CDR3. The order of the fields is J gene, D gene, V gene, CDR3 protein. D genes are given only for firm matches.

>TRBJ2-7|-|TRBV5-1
ASSLGQFEDEQY
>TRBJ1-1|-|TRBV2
ASRVTGNTEAF
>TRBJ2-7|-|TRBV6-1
ASSEGGGIEQY
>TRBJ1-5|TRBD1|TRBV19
ASSRTGDGNQPQH
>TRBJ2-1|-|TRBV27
ASSSYSEGGDNEQF
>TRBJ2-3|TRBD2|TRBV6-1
ASSEKTHSGSGSPYTQY
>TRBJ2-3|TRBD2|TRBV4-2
ASSQESVRGGRVDTQY
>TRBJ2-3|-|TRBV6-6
ASSYSRQVTDTQY
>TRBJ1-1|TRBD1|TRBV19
ASSGGNGMNTEAF
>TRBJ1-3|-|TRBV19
ASSIAAGNSGNTIY
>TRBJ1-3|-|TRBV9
ASSVGGSSGNTIY
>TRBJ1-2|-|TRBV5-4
ASSLTGLDGYT
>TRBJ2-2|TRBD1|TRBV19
ASEDRDGELF
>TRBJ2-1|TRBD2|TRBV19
ASSFSLAGWQNEQF
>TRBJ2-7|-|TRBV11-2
ASSLVRYEQY
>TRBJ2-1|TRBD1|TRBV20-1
SARRGQGEF
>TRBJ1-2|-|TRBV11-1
ASSSHVEQEGYT
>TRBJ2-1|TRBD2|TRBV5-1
ASSSPAPRAGAEQF
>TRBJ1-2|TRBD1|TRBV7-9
ASSPPGQGYGYT
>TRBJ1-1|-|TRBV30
AWSVRRTDKAF
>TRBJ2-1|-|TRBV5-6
ASSQGTIGEQF
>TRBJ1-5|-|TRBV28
ASSPGDQPQH
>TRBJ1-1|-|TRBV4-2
ASSQEGANTEAF
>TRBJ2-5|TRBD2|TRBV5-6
ASSLAGASGETQY
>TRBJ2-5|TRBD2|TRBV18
ASSLSSGYQETQY
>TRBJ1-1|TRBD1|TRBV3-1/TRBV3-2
ASSKQGWAEAF
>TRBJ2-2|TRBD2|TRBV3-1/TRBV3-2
ASSHERLAGGPGGELF
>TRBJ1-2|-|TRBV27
ASSFSPESGYT
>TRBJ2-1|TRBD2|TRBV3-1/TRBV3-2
ASSQDYGRPTNEQF
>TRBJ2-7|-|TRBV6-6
ASSFSAFGSEQY
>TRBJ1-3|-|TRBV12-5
ASAQGVSGNTIY
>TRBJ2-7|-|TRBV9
ASSGHRGTYEQY
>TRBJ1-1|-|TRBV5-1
ASSYTGYTEAF
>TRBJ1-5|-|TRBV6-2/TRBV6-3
ASSIDREPQH
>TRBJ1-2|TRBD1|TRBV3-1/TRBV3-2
ASSPSRQGLQGYT
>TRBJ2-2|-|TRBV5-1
ASSLNSDTGELF
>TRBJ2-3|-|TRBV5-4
ASSLALSGTDTQY
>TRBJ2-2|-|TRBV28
ASSRDREDTGELF
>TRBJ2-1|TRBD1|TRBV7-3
ASSFPGQGYDEQF
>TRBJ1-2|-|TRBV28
ASSPRSNYGYT
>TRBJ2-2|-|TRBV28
ATLDSPNTGELF
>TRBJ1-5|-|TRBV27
ASSRFGLMEEPQH
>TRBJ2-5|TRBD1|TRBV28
ASSFSNSGGTQY
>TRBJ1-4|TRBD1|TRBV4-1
ASSPGTGINEKLF
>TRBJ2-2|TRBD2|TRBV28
ASSLGGGRDTGELF
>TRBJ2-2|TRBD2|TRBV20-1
SASNLQREFAHTGELF
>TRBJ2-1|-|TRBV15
ATSRDLWEPNNEQF
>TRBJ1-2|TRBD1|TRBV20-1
SVGQGEGYT
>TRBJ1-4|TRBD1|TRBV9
ASSVGGRTGGEKLF
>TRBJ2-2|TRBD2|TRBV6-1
ASSDSGLAGTGELF
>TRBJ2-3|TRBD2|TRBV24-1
ATSETTSGERDTQY
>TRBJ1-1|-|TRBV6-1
ASSEGAGRITEAF
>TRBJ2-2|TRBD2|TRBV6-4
ASSDGLAGTGELF
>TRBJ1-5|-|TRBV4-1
ASSQDRVGPQH
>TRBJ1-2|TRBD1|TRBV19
ASRSRGLLGYT
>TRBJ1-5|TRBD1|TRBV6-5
ASSRQGGGQPQH
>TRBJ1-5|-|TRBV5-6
ASGTNSNQPQH